This T cell receptor (beta chain) came from a study of regulatory T cells in long-lasting Graves disease. Time point noted: newly diagnosed GD, antithyroid drugs for less than 3 months. Extracted PBMC RNA gave rise to the TCR library. Study observations and caveats: Not thyroid tissue but only peripheral blood was studied.

As concerns this clonotype: Its antigen is unidentified.

Assembly of TCR beta libraries relied on iRepertoire HTBI primers together with Arm-PCR of CDR3 regions. Each CDR3 protein gets one entry after TCRdb re-called the multiplex PCR reads with MiXCR. The profile shows 400,000 to 550,000 distinct CDR3 sequences, more than 13% of them singletons. Germline V gene data show CDR1 as MGHRA and CDR2 as YSYEKL. Trimming left V 4 bases short and J 5 bases short, with 9 bases between. CDR3 size: 13 residues. These sequences were also reported in another study, on T cells in Graves' hyperthyroidism and ophthalmopathy. That investigation notes: Hyperthyroidism in the patients, aged 18 to 65, was newly diagnosed and under 2 months in duration. HTBI primers were employed in a first-round RT-PCR of the TCR CDR3. Also found in blood were most expanded thyroid clonotypes above 0.001.

The chain links TRBV4-1 to TRBJ1-5; no clear D gene. The TCR sequence derives from a woman in her twenties or thirties with Graves disease. The sequenced sample was peripheral blood mononuclear cells (PBMCs), obtained at new diagnosis, from a patient treated with antithyroid drugs. The CDR3 DNA follows: TGCGCCAGCAGCCGCGGCAGCTATCAGCCCCAGCATTTT. Amino acid sequence: CASSRGSYQPQHF.